This T cell receptor beta chain appears in the sequencing data of a study of regulatory T cells in long-lasting Graves disease. Study-wide results and limits: The persistent group shared 2,700 or so public clonotypes, more than the 950 to 1,000 shared by new patients. The sample size was small, and this may have reduced accuracy. Segments TRBV28, TRBJ1-2 and TRBJ2-5 showed preferential usage in persistent disease.

The time point is: persistent/refractory GD, antithyroid drugs over 5 years with positive TRAb. PBMC RNA was the source of the TCR library. For TCR beta, libraries came from iRepertoire HTBI primers and Arm-PCR of CDR3 regions. One entry per CDR3 protein, called by TCRdb with MiXCR from the multiplex PCR reads. The sample holds 650,000 to 700,000 distinct CDR3 sequences, approximately 29% seen once. Germline CDR1 and CDR2: MNHEY and SMNVEV (reference sequence). V gave up 6 bases and J gave up 4 bases; unmatched junction bases: 4. The CDR3 loop spans 14 amino acids. Worth noting for this clonotype: Its specificity is not known.

This chain connects TRBV27 to TRBJ1-1; 11 bases align to TRBD1. This receptor was taken from a female donor with Graves disease. The sequences come from peripheral blood mononuclear cells (PBMCs), collected when the disease was refractory, from a patient treated with antithyroid drugs. CDR3 DNA: TGTGCCAGCAGGGACAGGGGGCGGATCACTGAAGCTTTCTTT. Its protein product is CASRDRGRITEAFF.